Listed here is a single TCR beta chain. Authors' processing steps: The authors estimated nucleated cell counts from reference gene primer amplification. Data came from immunoSEQ multiplex PCR; TCRdb stores just in-frame clones and leaves some out. V and J calls and clone size are those listed in that table; D and trimming were worked out from the DNA. Of under 130,000 clones listed, 87% are singletons. The data are from a study of blood T cell repertoires in COVID-19. Germline V CDR1 and CDR2: MNHEY, SMNVEV (reference sequence). V lost 6 bases, J lost 7 bases, and 17 bases stayed unmatched. The CDR3 runs to 16 residues.

The sample taken for sequencing was peripheral blood. V is TRBV27 and J is TRBJ2-5, with 7 bases aligning to TRBD2. The TCR originated in a human donor in a cohort sampled during active COVID-19. This chain's CDR3 is CASRVLAAGVSGTQYF. In DNA, the CDR3 is TGTGCCAGCAGGGTTCTAGCGGCCGGGGTGTCCGGGACCCAGTACTTC.